This T cell receptor (beta chain) stems from a study of OX40 agonist ivuxolimab in advanced cancers. Trimming cost V 5 bases and J 6 bases, with 20 bases left between them. Germline V CDR1 and CDR2: SGHRS, YFSETQ. The CDR3 has 16 residues. This clone was detected only once. Sequencing was performed with immunoSEQ multiplex PCR; in TCRdb, only in-frame clones are kept and a portion is missing. This sample has tens of thousands of clones, with roughly 78% found just once. Sampling times: baseline, cycle 4 day 1, cycle 7 day 1. The chain has TRBV5-1 and TRBJ2-2, with D perhaps matching TRBD1 (7 bases). Sequences were derived from CD4+ or CD8+ T cells sorted from blood, sampled in a trial of the OX40 agonist ivuxolimab. The clonotype was recovered from an adult with an advanced solid tumor such as melanoma, head and neck, liver or kidney cancer. The CDR3 nucleotides are TGCGCCAGCAGTTCCCTCTCAGGGGGGACGGCCGGGGAGCTGTTTTTT. It yields the protein CASSSLSGGTAGELFF.